The 9 T cell receptor beta chains below were found in one sample sequenced in a study of control samples from healthy donors and cancer patients. Only in-frame clones appear in the TCRdb table, and some are missing; sequencing was by immunoSEQ multiplex PCR. The sample has 350,000 to 450,000 clones, around 90% seen once; the top ten hold 6% to 7%. Specimen: PBMCs. Source of these receptors: a man aged 40-49 years with head and neck cancer.

This clone was picked up a small number of times. The V and J genes are TRBV24-1 and TRBJ1-2, with TRBD1 matching 7 bases. V shed 4 bases, J shed 8 bases, and the junction held 9 bases outside the gene matches. Germline assignment: CDR1 KGHDR and CDR2 SFDVKD. The CDR3 length is 14 residues. The CDR3 loop reads CATSDPDRRRGYTF. CDR3 bases: TGTGCCACCAGTGACCCGGACAGGCGGCGCGGCTACACCTTC.

Here the CDR3 reads CASSLGGSGRATTGELFF. In DNA form, the CDR3 reads TGTGCCAGCAGCTTGGGGGGAAGCGGGAGGGCCACCACCGGGGAGCTGTTTTTT. The chain links TRBV5-4 to TRBJ2-2; TRBD2 agrees at 10 bases. V trimming: 0 bases; J trimming: 4 bases; junction bases outside the gene matches: 9. CDR1 is SGHNT and CDR2 is YYREEE in the germline V gene (reference sequence). This CDR3 is 18 amino acids long.

The rearrangement joins TRBV27 to TRBJ1-1; D remains unclear. Trimming removed 6 bases at V and 5 bases at J, with 10 bases between. The CDR3 has 12 residues. CDR1 and CDR2 from the germline V gene are MNHEY and SMNVEV (reference sequence). The CDR3 region has the DNA TGTGCCAGCAGACCCGCGGGGACTGAAGCTTTCTTT. It encodes CASRPAGTEAFF.

The chain employs TRBV11-2 and TRBJ2-7; D is unclear. CDR1 and CDR2 (germline): SGHAT, FQNNGV. There are 12 residues in the CDR3. V lost 0 bases to trimming and J lost 1 base, with 1 base between them. The CDR3 nucleotides read TGTGCCAGCAGCTTAGAATCCTACGAGCAGTACTTC. This gives the protein CASSLESYEQYF. Full variable domain (remainder filled in from reference TRBV11-2 and TRBJ2-7): EAGVAQSPRYKIIEKRQSVAFWCNPISGHATLYWYQQILGQGPKLLIQFQNNGVVDDSQLPKDRFSAERLKGVDSTLKIQPAKLEDSAVYLCASSLESYEQYFGPGTRLTVT.

The CDR3: CATSRALSSTDTQYF. The CDR3 bases are TGTGCCACCAGCAGAGCCCTTAGCAGCACAGATACGCAGTATTTT. The chain is built from TRBV15 and TRBJ2-3; D is undetermined. This CDR3 contains 15 residues. From germline, CDR1 is LNHNV and CDR2 YYDKDF (reference sequence). V dropped 1 base and J dropped 0 bases, with 8 bases sitting between them.

This chain joins TRBV2 and TRBJ2-1; 9 bases align to TRBD1. The V gene end was trimmed by 5 bases and the J gene end by 11 bases; junction bases not matched to a gene: 10. This CDR3 is 14 amino acids long. Germline loops: CDR1 SNHLY, CDR2 FYNNEI. In nucleotides, the CDR3 is TGTGCCAGCAGTACCGGGACAGGGATTGAGAAGCAGTTCTTC. Encoded protein: CASSTGTGIEKQFF.

CDR3 sequence reads: CASSVTGVRVEQYF. For the CDR3, the DNA is TGTGCCAGCAGCGTTACCGGGGTCAGGGTCGAGCAGTACTTC. The rearrangement uses TRBV9 and TRBJ2-7, with D perhaps being TRBD1 or TRBD2 (5 bases each). CDR3 size: 14 residues. V lost 2 bases and J 6 bases, leaving 15 bases between the germline ends. CDR1 SGDLS and CDR2 YYNGEE come from the germline V gene. Together with reference TRBV9 and TRBJ2-7, the CDR3 gives the full variable domain: DSGVTQTPKHLITATGQRVTLRCSPRSGDLSVYWYQQSLDQGLQFLIQYYNGEERAKGNILERFSAQQFPDLHSELNLSSLELGDSALYFCASSVTGVRVEQYFGPGTRLTVT.

The CDR3 nucleotides read TGCAGCGTTGAAGATCGAGTTGGTGGGCTTGTGCAGTTCTTC. Translating it yields CSVEDRVGGLVQFF. J is TRBJ2-1 and V is TRBV29-1, with D unclear. From germline, CDR1 is SQVTM and CDR2 ANQGSEA. V was shortened by 0 bases and J by 12 bases, with 18 bases between the two germline ends. The CDR3 length is 14 residues.

The gene calls are TRBV19 and TRBJ1-2; 10 bases agree with TRBD1. Germline V lookup: CDR1 LNHDA, CDR2 SQIVND (reference sequence). V gave up 6 bases and J gave up 2 bases; unmatched junction bases: 3. The length of the CDR3 is 14 residues. The CDR3 sequence is CASSDRGRNYGYTF. CDR3 DNA sequence: TGTGCCAGTAGCGACAGGGGGCGCAACTATGGCTACACCTTC.